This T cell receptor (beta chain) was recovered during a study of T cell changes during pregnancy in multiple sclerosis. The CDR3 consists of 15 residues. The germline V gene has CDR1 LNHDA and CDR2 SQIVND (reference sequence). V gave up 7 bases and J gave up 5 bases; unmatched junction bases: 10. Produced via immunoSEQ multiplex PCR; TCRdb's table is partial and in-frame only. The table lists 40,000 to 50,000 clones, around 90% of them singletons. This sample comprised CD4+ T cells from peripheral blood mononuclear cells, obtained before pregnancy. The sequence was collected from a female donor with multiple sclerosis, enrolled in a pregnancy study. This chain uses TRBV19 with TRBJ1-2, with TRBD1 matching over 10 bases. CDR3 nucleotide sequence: TGTGCCAGTATATCTCCGGGACAGGGGTTTTATGGCTACACCTTC. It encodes CASISPGQGFYGYTF. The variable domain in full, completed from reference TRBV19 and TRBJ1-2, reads DGGITQSPKYLFRKEGQNVTLSCEQNLNHDAMYWYRQDPGQGLRLIYYSQIVNDFQKGDIAEGYSVSREKKESFPLTVTSAQKNPTAFYLCASISPGQGFYGYTFGSGTRLTVV.